The T cell receptor beta chain under discussion was sequenced for a study of T cells after yellow fever vaccination. TCRdb analysed the 5' RACE reads with MiXCR anew, one entry per CDR3 protein. The sample yields 27,000 or so distinct CDR3 sequences, approximately 4.8% seen once. Study-level findings and limits: Memory subsets that were sorted on day 0 lacked detectable signal for almost all vaccine-responding clonotypes. Reappearance after the booster was seen for most primary-vaccination clones, at 95% to 97% CD4 and 80% to 90% CD8.

This clonotype appeared many times. The V end was cut by 0 bases, the J end by 2 bases, with 8 bases between. This CDR3 comprises 15 residues. Germline V gene sequence: CDR1 SGHRS, CDR2 YFSETQ. This chain uses TRBV5-1 with TRBJ2-2; D might be TRBD1 or TRBD2, each matching 5 bases. Sample: PBMCs, either bulk or a sorted T-cell subset (CD4+, CD8+, memory, or dextramer-sorted; not recorded which), taken on the day of the yellow fever booster vaccination. This receptor was taken from a man younger than 30 who received the YFV17D yellow fever vaccine. Here the CDR3 DNA reads TGCGCCAGCAGCTTGGAGGGGACCAACACCGGGGAGCTGTTTTTT. It codes for CASSLEGTNTGELFF.